What follows are 10 T cell receptor beta chains derived from one specimen sequenced in a study of Ad26.COV2.S vaccination and SARS-CoV-2 variants. Sequencing was performed with immunoSEQ multiplex PCR; in TCRdb, only in-frame clones are kept and a portion is missing. The repertoire has about 480,000 clones, around 90% of them found once; the top ten carry about 13%. This sample's treatment: some 20 received Ad26.COV2.S at low or high dose, single or two shots; roughly five received placebo; per-sample allocation not given. Collection of the samples took place on day 63 after the first injection of vaccine or placebo. The input for sequencing was peripheral blood, taken in a trial of Ad26.COV2.S vaccine versus placebo. The receptors derive from a person aged 18-60 years who received the Ad26.COV2.S COVID-19 vaccine or a placebo.

This chain joins TRBV5-4 and TRBJ2-2; TRBD1 matches at 8 bases. The CDR3 is 15 residues long. The V gene's germline CDR1 is SGHNT and CDR2 YYREEE (reference sequence). V gave up 4 bases and J gave up 0 bases; unmatched junction bases: 2. The CDR3 bases are TGTGCCAGCAGCAGGGGACAGGCGAACACCGGGGAGCTGTTTTTT. Encoded protein: CASSRGQANTGELFF.

The gene calls are TRBV30 and TRBJ1-4; TRBD1 might be the D (6 bases). The germline V and J ends were trimmed by 0 bases and 7 bases, with 21 bases remaining between them. Per germline, CDR1 GTSNPN and CDR2 SVGIG (reference sequence). The CDR3 has 17 amino acids. The CDR3 protein is CAWSVGVGGTTGEKLFF. In nucleotides, the CDR3 is TGTGCCTGGAGTGTAGGAGTTGGTGGGACGACAGGTGAAAAACTGTTTTTT.

The chain joins TRBV15 to TRBJ2-1, with D unresolved. CDR3 length: 13 residues. CDR1 is LNHNV, CDR2 YYDKDF, per germline (reference sequence). Trimming pared 0 bases from V and 8 bases from J, leaving 8 bases between. CDR3 DNA sequence: TGTGCCACCAGCAGAGACTCCTTCGATGAGCAGTTCTTC. This gives the protein CATSRDSFDEQFF.

The chain has TRBV29-1 and TRBJ2-3, with 8 bases aligning to TRBD2. CDR3 length: 12 amino acids. Germline assignment: CDR1 SQVTM and CDR2 ANQGSEA. V trimming: 7 bases; J trimming: 6 bases; junction bases outside the gene matches: 6. The CDR3 loop is CSGGGLGDTQYF. The CDR3 bases are TGCAGCGGCGGGGGACTAGGGGATACGCAGTATTTT.

The V call is TRBV3-1 (or the pseudogene TRBV3-2), the J call TRBJ2-3; TRBD2 agrees at 8 bases. The V gene's germline CDR1 is LGHDT and CDR2 YNNKEL (reference sequence). The junction had 10 bases not matched to a gene; V was cut back by 8 bases and J by 3 bases. The CDR3 is made up of 15 amino acids. This CDR3 is CASRLATPYTDTQYF. In DNA, the CDR3 is TGTGCCAGCCGACTAGCGACTCCTTATACAGATACGCAGTATTTT.

The rearrangement uses TRBV28 and TRBJ2-1; D might be TRBD1 (6 bases). V lost 6 bases, J lost 12 bases, and 15 bases lay in between. This CDR3 comprises 12 residues. Germline loops: CDR1 MDHEN, CDR2 SYDVKM. The CDR3 is CASSLSTRGQFF. In DNA, the CDR3 is TGTGCCAGCAGCCTATCGACCAGGGGGCAGTTCTTC.

The V and J genes are TRBV10-3 and TRBJ2-7; 7 bases align to TRBD2. Germline V gene data show CDR1 as ENHRY and CDR2 as SYGVKD. With 4 bases clipped from V and 6 bases from J, the junction kept 9 bases outside the gene matches. CDR3 length: 14 amino acids. CDR3 protein: CAISAPGGRGEQYF. The CDR3 DNA is TGTGCCATCAGTGCCCCCGGCGGGAGAGGCGAGCAGTACTTC.

The chain employs TRBV6-5 and TRBJ2-7, with 12 bases fitting TRBD2. CDR1 is MNHEY and CDR2 is SVGAGI in the germline V gene. This CDR3 region has 16 residues. The V gene end was trimmed by 4 bases and the J gene end by 5 bases; junction bases not matched to a gene: 9. The CDR3 sequence: CASSSPTSGSLHEQYF. The CDR3 DNA is TGTGCCAGCAGTTCGCCGACTAGCGGGAGTCTCCACGAGCAGTACTTC.

The chain recombines TRBV5-5 with TRBJ2-7; the D gene could be TRBD1 or TRBD2 (5 bases each). Trimming took 4 bases from V and 2 from J, leaving 13 bases between them. Germline V gives CDR1 SGHKS, CDR2 YYEKEE (reference sequence). The CDR3 spans 14 residues. CDR3 region: CASSRDVRTYEQYF. The CDR3 DNA reads as TGTGCCAGCAGCCGGGACGTACGAACCTACGAGCAGTACTTC.

The chain uses TRBV18 and TRBJ1-4; D gene ambiguous. CDR1 and CDR2 from the germline V gene are KGHSH and LQKENI. This CDR3 spans 15 amino acids. The V gene lost 0 bases and the J gene lost 10 bases, with 15 bases spanning the gap. The CDR3, as DNA: TGTGCCAGCTCACCACCGTCGGGCCACCCGTCAAAACTGTTTTTT. Its protein product is CASSPPSGHPSKLFF.